The 30 T cell receptor beta chains reported below all come from one sample, sequenced in a study of Tregs in tolerant kidney transplant recipients. The assay was immunoSEQ multiplex PCR, and TCRdb's table has in-frame clones only and misses some. Among about 81,000 clones listed, more than 85% were seen once. The nonmyeloablative bone marrow transplants came from related graft donors, with transient mixed chimerism. The material sequenced was CD4+ T cells from blood (PBMCs), taken 24 months after the transplant. The receptors come from a human patient who received a combined kidney and bone marrow transplant. The graft donor may have given rise to some T cells.

The rearrangement uses TRBV5-1 and TRBJ2-6, with 7 bases matching TRBD2. There are 16 residues in the CDR3. Germline values: CDR1 SGHRS, CDR2 YFSETQ. With 5 bases clipped from V and 0 bases from J, the junction kept 5 bases outside the gene matches. CDR3 residues: CASRGGSLSGANVLTF. The CDR3 DNA is TGCGCCAGCAGGGGGGGGTCACTCTCTGGGGCCAACGTCCTGACTTTC.

This sequence joins TRBV18 and TRBJ2-3; D unclear. The CDR3 sequence is 13 residues long. Looked up from germline, CDR1 is KGHSH and CDR2 is LQKENI. Trimming took 2 bases from V and 4 from J, leaving 7 bases between them. The DNA for the CDR3 is TGTGCCAGCTCACCAGTAGGAGCAGATACGCAGTATTTT. Protein sequence: CASSPVGADTQYF. The full variable domain, completed using reference TRBV18 and TRBJ2-3, is NAGVMQNPRHLVRRRGQEARLRCSPMKGHSHVYWYRQLPEEGLKFMVYLQKENIIDESGMPKERFSAEFPKEGPSILRIQQVVRGDSAAYFCASSPVGADTQYFGPGTRLTVL.

V is TRBV4-1 and J is TRBJ1-5; 9 nucleotides agree with TRBD1. Germline CDR1 MGHRA, CDR2 YSYEKL. Germline trimming cut 4 bases from V and 5 bases from J; bases unmatched to any gene: 6. The CDR3 is made up of 15 amino acids. The CDR3 spells CASSLSGQGYQPQHF. CDR3 nucleotide sequence: TGCGCCAGCAGCCTGTCGGGACAGGGTTATCAGCCCCAGCATTTT.

The chain is built from TRBV28 and TRBJ2-2; tentative D call: TRBD1 (5 bases). This CDR3 comprises 13 residues. V was shortened by 5 bases and J by 4 bases, with 8 bases between the two germline ends. In germline, CDR1 is MDHEN, CDR2 SYDVKM. CDR3 sequence: CASSPQGTGELFF. DNA of the CDR3: TGTGCCAGCAGTCCGCAGGGCACCGGGGAGCTGTTTTTT.

This sequence joins TRBV7-3 and TRBJ2-3; D is perhaps TRBD2 (6 bases). This CDR3 has 15 residues. Per the germline V gene, CDR1 is SGHTA and CDR2 is FQGTGA. The V end lost 4 bases, the J end lost 1 base, and 12 bases lay between the germline ends. The CDR3 coding sequence is TGTGCCAGCAGCTCAGGACTATACGGCACAGATACGCAGTATTTT. Translation: CASSSGLYGTDTQYF.

The V gene is TRBV6-5, the J gene TRBJ1-2; TRBD1 aligns across 11 bases. With V trimmed by 5 bases and J by 7 bases, 6 bases remained unmatched. CDR1 is MNHEY and CDR2 is SVGAGI in the germline V gene. The CDR3 is 14 residues long. In DNA, the CDR3 is TGTGCCAGCAGTCGTGGACAGGGGGCTGCTGGCTACACCTTC. Its protein product is CASSRGQGAAGYTF.

The chain recombines TRBV6-6 with TRBJ2-1; 8 bases fit TRBD2. V dropped 5 bases and J dropped 8; count of bases not matched to a gene: 11. The CDR3 runs to 15 residues. From germline, CDR1 is MNHNY and CDR2 SVGAGI (reference sequence). The CDR3 loop is CASSTEYRTSHEQFF. The CDR3, as DNA: TGTGCCAGCAGTACCGAATATCGGACTAGCCATGAGCAGTTCTTC.

This clone was seen only once. The CDR3: CASRRDRGSVQPQHF. Written as DNA, the CDR3 is TGTGCCAGCAGACGGGACAGGGGGTCGGTTCAGCCCCAGCATTTT. This sequence joins TRBV6-5 and TRBJ1-5; 11 nucleotides line up with TRBD1. Germline lookup yields CDR1 MNHEY and CDR2 SVGAGI. The CDR3 covers 15 residues. Trimming cost V 6 bases and J 6 bases; bases outside gene matches: 7.

This clone showed up just once. The J gene is TRBJ2-1, the V gene TRBV19, with D possibly matching TRBD1 (6 bases). The CDR3 length is 14 residues. Germline V gene data show CDR1 as LNHDA and CDR2 as SQIVND (reference sequence). V was shortened by 7 bases and J by 1 base, with 11 bases between the two germline ends. Here the CDR3 reads CASTLGTSYNEQFF. CDR3 nucleotide sequence: TGTGCCAGTACCTTGGGGACATCCTACAATGAGCAGTTCTTC.

The chain joins TRBV7-2 to TRBJ2-7; TRBD1 matches at 9 bases. Trimming took 3 bases from V and 9 from J; bases not matched to a gene: 9. Germline CDR1 is SGHTA and CDR2 is FQGNSA. The CDR3 covers 14 residues. CDR3 nucleotide sequence: TGTGCCAGCAGCTTTACCGCGGGACAGGGTATGCAGTACTTC. Protein product: CASSFTAGQGMQYF.

About this clone itself: Other DNA sequences in the same sample also yield this CDR3. The chain uses TRBV7-2 and TRBJ1-2, with D tentatively TRBD1 (6 bases). CDR1 SGHTA and CDR2 FQGNSA come from the germline V gene. Trimming pared 5 bases from V and 5 bases from J, leaving 12 bases between. The CDR3 loop spans 13 amino acids. CDR3 nucleotide sequence: TGTGCCAGCAGCCGTACAGGGCGATATGGCTACACCTTC. Its translation: CASSRTGRYGYTF.

The chain carries TRBV9 and TRBJ2-7; D is unclear. Germline-derived CDR1 and CDR2 are SGDLS and YYNGEE. The CDR3 covers 14 residues. V was clipped by 2 bases and J by 1 base, with 10 bases between them. CDR3 sequence (DNA): TGTGCCAGCAGCGTGGAGACTGATTCCTACGAGCAGTACTTC. Translating gives CASSVETDSYEQYF.

The CDR3 DNA sequence: TGTGCCAGTAGAGGGACAGAATTTGACTCCTACGAGCAGTACTTC. Translated, it gives CASRGTEFDSYEQYF. The chain links TRBV19 to TRBJ2-7; 7 bases agree with TRBD1. CDR3 length: 15 residues. Per germline, CDR1 LNHDA and CDR2 SQIVND (reference sequence). Trimming cost V 6 bases and J 0 bases; bases outside gene matches: 8.

The chain uses TRBV7-2 and TRBJ1-2; TRBD1 aligns across 8 bases. Germline V lookup: CDR1 SGHTA, CDR2 FQGNSA. The V gene end was trimmed by 2 bases and the J gene end by 2 bases; junction bases not matched to a gene: 7. CDR3 size: 16 residues. This chain's CDR3 is CASSLPGQVENYGYTF. In DNA form, the CDR3 reads TGTGCCAGCAGCTTACCGGGACAGGTGGAGAACTATGGCTACACCTTC. The full variable domain, with the rest looked up from reference TRBV7-2 and TRBJ1-2, is GAGVSQSPSNKVTEKGKDVELRCDPISGHTALYWYRQSLGQGLEFLIYFQGNSAPDKSGLPSDRFSAERTGGSVSTLTIQRTQQEDSAVYLCASSLPGQVENYGYTFGSGTRLTVV.

Points on this clone: At the DNA level, this CDR3 is encoded by other sequences in the same sample as well. This sequence joins TRBV4-1 and TRBJ1-6, with D unresolved. The CDR3 runs 19 residues. Trimming removed 0 bases from V and 3 bases from J, with 18 bases in between. Germline CDR1 and CDR2: MGHRA and YSYEKL. CDR3 region: CASSQDSQEEGSYNSPLHF. The DNA of the CDR3 is TGCGCCAGCAGCCAAGATAGCCAGGAGGAAGGGAGCTATAATTCACCCCTCCACTTT.

J is TRBJ2-1 and V is TRBV18; 16 nucleotides match TRBD2. CDR1 is KGHSH and CDR2 is LQKENI in the germline V gene. This CDR3 region has 19 residues. Germline trimming cut 3 bases from V and 7 bases from J; bases unmatched to any gene: 12. The CDR3 DNA is TGTGCCAGCTCACCCGAGAGGGGACTAGCGGGAGGGCCTAGAAATGAGCAGTTCTTC. Amino acid sequence: CASSPERGLAGGPRNEQFF. The full variable domain, in which reference TRBV18 and TRBJ2-1 provide the parts outside the CDR3, is NAGVMQNPRHLVRRRGQEARLRCSPMKGHSHVYWYRQLPEEGLKFMVYLQKENIIDESGMPKERFSAEFPKEGPSILRIQQVVRGDSAAYFCASSPERGLAGGPRNEQFFGPGTRLTVL.

The gene calls are TRBV4-2 and TRBJ2-6; the D is unclear. The germline CDR1 and CDR2 sequences are LGHNA and YNFKEQ. The germline V and J ends were trimmed by 1 base and 1 base, with 8 bases remaining between them. The CDR3 sequence is 16 residues long. The CDR3 DNA follows: TGTGCCAGCAGCCAAGGTCCCTATTCTGGGGCCAACGTCCTGACTTTC. This encodes CASSQGPYSGANVLTF.

This rearrangement joins TRBV6-1 to TRBJ1-2, with D perhaps matching TRBD1 (6 bases). The CDR3 length is 15 residues. V was cut by 2 bases and J by 4 bases, with 14 bases left in between. Per germline, CDR1 MNHNS and CDR2 SASEGT. The CDR3 DNA sequence: TGTGCCAGCAGTGAACTGACAGGCGATCGCTATGGCTACACCTTC. Translating gives CASSELTGDRYGYTF.

The chain is built from TRBV30 and TRBJ2-2; possibly TRBD2 for D (6 bases). Germline CDR1 GTSNPN, CDR2 SVGIG (reference sequence). This CDR3 is 12 amino acids long. V lost 6 bases, J lost 7 bases, and 12 bases lay in between. CDR3 DNA sequence: TGTGCCTGCCCACGGAGGGGCGGGGAGCTGTTTTTT. It encodes CACPRRGGELFF. The whole variable domain, remainder taken from reference TRBV30 and TRBJ2-2, is SQTIHQWPATLVQPVGSPLSLECTVEGTSNPNLYWYRQAAGRGLQLLFYSVGIGQISSEVPQNLSASRPQDRQFILSSKKLLLSDSGFYLCACPRRGGELFFGEGSRLTVL.

This CDR3 reads CASSARTGGLEGYTF. CDR3 coding DNA: TGTGCCAGCAGTGCCCGGACAGGGGGTCTCGAGGGCTACACCTTC. The chain joins TRBV25-1 to TRBJ1-2; 10 bases agree with TRBD1. J gave up 8 bases and V 4 bases, and 10 bases lay outside the gene matches. CDR1 MGHDK and CDR2 SYGVNS come from the germline V gene. This CDR3 comprises 15 residues.

The rearrangement joins TRBV10-3 to TRBJ2-7; D gene ambiguous. Trimming shortened V by 4 bases and J by 2 bases, and 6 bases separated the two germline ends. This CDR3 spans 12 amino acids. The germline V gene has CDR1 ENHRY and CDR2 SYGVKD. CDR3: CAISGQTYEQYF. The DNA of the CDR3 is TGTGCCATCAGTGGCCAGACCTACGAGCAGTACTTC.

The rearrangement uses TRBV5-1 and TRBJ2-7, with D perhaps TRBD1 (6 bases). The V gene lost 5 bases and the J gene lost 2 bases, with 11 bases spanning the gap. Germline CDR1 reads SGHRS; CDR2 reads YFSETQ. This CDR3 spans 13 amino acids. The CDR3 sequence is CASRGEGAYEQYF. The DNA of the CDR3 is TGCGCCAGCAGGGGCGAGGGGGCCTACGAGCAGTACTTC.

The chain couples TRBV4-3 to TRBJ1-1; TRBD1 is a possible D gene (5 bases). The germline V gene encodes CDR1 LGHNA and CDR2 YSLEER. The CDR3 is 16 residues long. Trimming pared 0 bases from V and 3 bases from J, leaving 14 bases between. DNA for the CDR3: TGCGCCAGCAGCCAAGATAATTCGGGACTCGACACTGAAGCTTTCTTT. Its translation is CASSQDNSGLDTEAFF.

This clone showed up just once. V and J are TRBV7-9 and TRBJ2-5; D gene ambiguous. The closer fit of TRBJ2-7 to the DNA end suggests the J call may be wrong. Germline V lookup: CDR1 SEHNR, CDR2 FQNEAQ (reference sequence). This CDR3 is built from 14 residues. The CDR3, as DNA: TGTGCCAGCAGCTTTGGTGGGCATACCTACGAGCAGTACTTC. It specifies CASSFGGHTYEQYF.

The genes are TRBV27 and TRBJ1-1, with no clear D. The CDR3 spans 14 residues. Deletions cut 5 bases from V and 5 bases from J, with 15 bases between. Per germline, CDR1 MNHEY and CDR2 SMNVEV (reference sequence). The CDR3 is CASSQAIKFTEAFF. CDR3 sequence (DNA): TGTGCCAGCAGTCAGGCAATCAAGTTTACTGAAGCTTTCTTT.

The chain joins TRBV30 to TRBJ2-7; 8 positions agree with TRBD1. Germline trimming cut 3 bases from V and 1 base from J; bases unmatched to any gene: 8. Germline assignment: CDR1 GTSNPN and CDR2 SVGIG (reference sequence). This CDR3 is built from 15 residues. In nucleotides, the CDR3 is TGTGCCTGGAGGCGCGTAGGACAGGGTTCCTACGAGCAGTACTTC. Its translation is CAWRRVGQGSYEQYF.

V gene TRBV9 combines with J gene TRBJ2-5, with 8 bases fitting TRBD2. The CDR3 has 16 amino acids. The germline CDR1 and CDR2 sequences are SGDLS and YYNGEE. J was trimmed by 2 bases and V by 0 bases; bases with no gene match: 6. DNA for the CDR3: TGTGCCAGCAGCGTAGGGATAGCGGGGATACAAGAGACCCAGTACTTC. Encoded protein: CASSVGIAGIQETQYF.

CDR3 amino acids: CASSPTGQGVHEQYF. The CDR3 DNA is TGTGCCAGCTCACCAACGGGACAGGGGGTCCACGAGCAGTACTTC. The chain is built from TRBV18 and TRBJ2-7; 11 bases line up with TRBD1. Germline V CDR1 and CDR2: KGHSH, LQKENI. Germline trimming cut 2 bases from V and 5 bases from J; bases unmatched to any gene: 5. The length of the CDR3 is 15 residues.

The chain links TRBV19 to TRBJ2-7; 11 nucleotides line up with TRBD1. This CDR3 is 15 amino acids long. The ends lost 6 bases at V and 4 bases at J; junction bases unmatched: 8. CDR1 is LNHDA and CDR2 is SQIVND in the germline V gene (reference sequence). The CDR3 nucleotides read TGTGCCAGTAGGAGCCGGGACAGGGGGTATTACGAGCAGTACTTC. It specifies CASRSRDRGYYEQYF.

The chain links TRBV7-8 to TRBJ1-5; D is ambiguous. V was cut by 0 bases and J by 0 bases, with 9 bases left in between. This CDR3 is built from 16 residues. CDR1 and CDR2 from the germline V gene are SGHVS and FQNEAQ. The CDR3 DNA follows: TGTGCCAGCAGCTTAGCTGGCAGTTATAGCAATCAGCCCCAGCATTTT. This translates into CASSLAGSYSNQPQHF.